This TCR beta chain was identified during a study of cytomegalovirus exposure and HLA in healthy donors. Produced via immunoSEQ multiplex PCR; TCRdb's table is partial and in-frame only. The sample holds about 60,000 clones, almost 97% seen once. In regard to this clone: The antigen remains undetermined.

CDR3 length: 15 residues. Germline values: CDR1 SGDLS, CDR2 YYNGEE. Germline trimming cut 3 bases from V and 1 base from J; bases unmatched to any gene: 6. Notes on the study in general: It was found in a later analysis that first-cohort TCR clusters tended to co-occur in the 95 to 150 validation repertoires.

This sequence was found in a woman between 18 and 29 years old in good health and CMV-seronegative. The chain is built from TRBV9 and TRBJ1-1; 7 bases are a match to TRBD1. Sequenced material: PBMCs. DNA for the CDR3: TGTGCCAGCAGCGCCCGGGACAGCCAGAACACTGAAGCTTTCTTT. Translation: CASSARDSQNTEAFF.